This is a list of T cell receptor beta chains from one sample in a study of brain metastases from non-small cell lung cancer. Assay: immunoSEQ multiplex PCR; the TCRdb copy retains only in-frame clones and omits some. Of roughly 4,800 clones listed, around four fifths were seen once; the top ten hold 4.5% to 7.5%. The material sequenced was tumor-adjacent normal tissue. These receptors all stem from a donor over 35 with non-small cell lung cancer. The CDR3 runs from the conserved cysteine through the conserved F or W. Fields, in order: D gene, J gene, clone size, V gene, CDR3 protein, CDR3 DNA. D genes are given only for firm matches. Clone size is shown for a subset of rows, as once, few, many or a class of expanded clone.

d_call: TRBD2
j_call: TRBJ2-7
clone_size: few
v_call: TRBV28
cdr3_aa: CASYGTSTYEQYF
cdr3_nt: TGTGCCAGCTACGGGACTAGCACCTACGAGCAGTACTTC

d_call: NA
j_call: TRBJ2-7
clone_size: NA
v_call: TRBV6-5
cdr3_aa: CASSSLRLDYEQYF
cdr3_nt: TGTGCCAGCAGTTCGCTACGACTTGACTACGAGCAGTACTTC

d_call: TRBD2
j_call: TRBJ2-1
clone_size: NA
v_call: TRBV19
cdr3_aa: CASSIGGSGDNEQFF
cdr3_nt: TGTGCCAGTAGTATAGGGGGGAGCGGGGACAATGAGCAGTTCTTC

d_call: TRBD2
j_call: TRBJ2-7
clone_size: NA
v_call: TRBV7-2
cdr3_aa: CASSLRTSPSLEQYF
cdr3_nt: TGTGCCAGCAGCTTACGGACTAGCCCGTCTCTCGAGCAGTACTTC

d_call: TRBD1
j_call: TRBJ1-5
clone_size: NA
v_call: TRBV5-1
cdr3_aa: CASSRGTGTGDQPQHF
cdr3_nt: TGCGCCAGCAGCCGCGGGACAGGGACAGGGGATCAGCCCCAGCATTTT

d_call: NA
j_call: TRBJ2-5
clone_size: NA
v_call: TRBV9
cdr3_aa: CASSVDGGWETQYF
cdr3_nt: TGTGCCAGCAGCGTAGATGGGGGTTGGGAGACCCAGTACTTC

d_call: NA
j_call: TRBJ2-5
clone_size: NA
v_call: TRBV5-1
cdr3_aa: CASSLGTEGETQYF
cdr3_nt: TGCGCCAGCAGCTTGGGGACTGAGGGAGAGACCCAGTACTTC

d_call: TRBD1
j_call: TRBJ1-4
clone_size: NA
v_call: TRBV6-1
cdr3_aa: CASSDRGQNEKLFF
cdr3_nt: TGTGCCAGCAGTGACAGGGGGCAGAATGAAAAACTGTTTTTT

d_call: NA
j_call: TRBJ1-3
clone_size: NA
v_call: TRBV29-1
cdr3_aa: CSVDGTGSGNTIYF
cdr3_nt: TGCAGCGTTGATGGTACTGGCTCTGGAAACACCATATATTTT

d_call: TRBD1
j_call: TRBJ1-1
clone_size: once
v_call: TRBV6-5
cdr3_aa: CASSYRQGAEAFF
cdr3_nt: TGTGCCAGCAGTTACAGACAGGGGGCTGAAGCTTTCTTT

d_call: TRBD2
j_call: TRBJ2-1
clone_size: NA
v_call: TRBV7-2
cdr3_aa: CASSLDPPGGYNEQFF
cdr3_nt: TGTGCCAGCAGCTTAGACCCCCCGGGAGGTTACAATGAGCAGTTCTTC

d_call: NA
j_call: TRBJ1-6
clone_size: NA
v_call: TRBV7-9
cdr3_aa: CASSYLGSPLHF
cdr3_nt: TGTGCCAGCAGCTATTTGGGTTCACCCCTCCACTTT

d_call: NA
j_call: TRBJ2-1
clone_size: NA
v_call: TRBV13
cdr3_aa: CASSFPPGVSYNEQFF
cdr3_nt: TGTGCCAGCAGCTTCCCCCCGGGAGTCTCCTACAATGAGCAGTTCTTC

d_call: TRBD2
j_call: TRBJ2-2
clone_size: NA
v_call: TRBV27
cdr3_aa: CASSLLLAGGPDIGELFF
cdr3_nt: TGTGCCAGCAGTTTATTACTAGCGGGAGGGCCGGACATCGGGGAGCTGTTTTTT

d_call: NA
j_call: TRBJ1-4
clone_size: few
v_call: TRBV19
cdr3_aa: CASRNQATNEKLFF
cdr3_nt: TGTGCCAGTAGAAACCAAGCAACTAATGAAAAACTGTTTTTT

d_call: TRBD1
j_call: TRBJ2-7
clone_size: NA
v_call: TRBV6-2/TRBV6-3
cdr3_aa: CASSSDRVSSYEQYF
cdr3_nt: TGTGCCAGCAGTTCCGACAGGGTGAGCTCCTACGAGCAGTACTTC

d_call: NA
j_call: TRBJ2-1
clone_size: NA
v_call: TRBV28
cdr3_aa: CASSSMGAGRYNEQFF
cdr3_nt: TGTGCCAGCAGTTCCATGGGGGCGGGACGCTACAATGAGCAGTTCTTC

d_call: TRBD2
j_call: TRBJ2-7
clone_size: NA
v_call: TRBV5-5
cdr3_aa: CASSPYPGLAEEQYF
cdr3_nt: TGTGCCAGCAGTCCTTATCCGGGACTAGCAGAAGAGCAGTACTTC

d_call: NA
j_call: TRBJ2-4
clone_size: NA
v_call: TRBV5-1
cdr3_aa: CASSLFGGVDIQYF
cdr3_nt: TGCGCCAGCAGCTTGTTTGGGGGAGTCGACATTCAGTACTTC

d_call: NA
j_call: TRBJ2-7
clone_size: NA
v_call: TRBV11-2
cdr3_aa: CASSLDPSWRGSSYEQYF
cdr3_nt: TGTGCCAGCAGCTTAGACCCCTCTTGGCGGGGTAGCTCCTACGAGCAGTACTTC

d_call: NA
j_call: TRBJ1-2
clone_size: NA
v_call: TRBV28
cdr3_aa: CASSRRSPLGLGYGYTF
cdr3_nt: TGTGCCAGCAGTCGACGATCCCCTCTGGGGTTGGGGTATGGCTACACCTTC

d_call: NA
j_call: TRBJ2-3
clone_size: NA
v_call: TRBV5-1
cdr3_aa: CASSLETALTDTQYF
cdr3_nt: TGCGCCAGCAGCTTGGAGACGGCCTTGACAGATACGCAGTATTTT

d_call: TRBD1
j_call: TRBJ2-5
clone_size: NA
v_call: TRBV27
cdr3_aa: CASSPPWPGQGDQETQYF
cdr3_nt: TGTGCCAGCAGCCCACCCTGGCCCGGACAGGGGGATCAAGAGACCCAGTACTTC

d_call: NA
j_call: TRBJ2-5
clone_size: NA
v_call: TRBV7-2
cdr3_aa: CASSLVFREETQYF
cdr3_nt: TGTGCCAGCAGCTTAGTATTCAGGGAAGAGACCCAGTACTTC

d_call: NA
j_call: TRBJ2-7
clone_size: NA
v_call: TRBV6-2/TRBV6-3
cdr3_aa: CASSYSDPGADEQYF
cdr3_nt: TGTGCCAGCAGTTACTCGGACCCGGGAGCGGACGAGCAGTACTTC

d_call: NA
j_call: TRBJ2-6
clone_size: few
v_call: TRBV21-1
cdr3_aa: CASSKGGATGPEANVLTF
cdr3_nt: TGTGCCAGCAGCAAAGGGGGCGCGACAGGGCCGGAGGCCAACGTCCTGACTTTC

d_call: TRBD1
j_call: TRBJ2-1
clone_size: NA
v_call: TRBV24-1
cdr3_aa: CATGVGGIEQFF
cdr3_nt: TGTGCCACCGGCGTAGGGGGCATTGAGCAGTTCTTC

d_call: NA
j_call: TRBJ1-5
clone_size: NA
v_call: TRBV6-5
cdr3_aa: CASRRGSDQPQHF
cdr3_nt: TGTGCCAGCAGGAGGGGATCGGATCAGCCCCAGCATTTT

d_call: NA
j_call: TRBJ1-5
clone_size: NA
v_call: TRBV7-8
cdr3_aa: CASTERSDWDQPQHF
cdr3_nt: TGTGCCAGCACCGAAAGGTCGGACTGGGATCAGCCCCAGCATTTT

d_call: NA
j_call: TRBJ2-5
clone_size: NA
v_call: TRBV24-1
cdr3_aa: CATSDATGRQETQYF
cdr3_nt: TGTGCCACCAGTGATGCGACAGGGAGGCAAGAGACCCAGTACTTC

d_call: TRBD1
j_call: TRBJ2-7
clone_size: NA
v_call: TRBV2
cdr3_aa: CASSDQTGFEQYF
cdr3_nt: TGTGCCAGCAGTGACCAGACAGGGTTCGAGCAGTACTTC

d_call: NA
j_call: TRBJ1-1
clone_size: NA
v_call: TRBV12-5
cdr3_aa: CASGLSSQGAKAFF
cdr3_nt: TGTGCTAGTGGTTTGTCATCCCAGGGAGCTAAAGCTTTCTTT

d_call: TRBD2
j_call: TRBJ2-2
clone_size: NA
v_call: TRBV5-1
cdr3_aa: CASRLAGGNTGELFF
cdr3_nt: TGCGCCAGCAGACTAGCGGGAGGAAACACCGGGGAGCTGTTTTTT

d_call: TRBD2
j_call: TRBJ2-5
clone_size: NA
v_call: TRBV27
cdr3_aa: CASSLGLAGETQYF
cdr3_nt: TGTGCCAGCAGCCTTGGACTAGCGGGAGAGACCCAGTACTTC

d_call: TRBD2
j_call: TRBJ2-7
clone_size: NA
v_call: TRBV9
cdr3_aa: CASSVVTSGSRSEEQYF
cdr3_nt: TGTGCCAGCAGCGTAGTGACTAGCGGGAGTCGTTCAGAAGAGCAGTACTTC

d_call: NA
j_call: TRBJ2-7
clone_size: NA
v_call: TRBV28
cdr3_aa: CASFGDFYEQYF
cdr3_nt: TGTGCCAGCTTTGGGGATTTCTACGAGCAGTACTTC

d_call: NA
j_call: TRBJ2-1
clone_size: NA
v_call: TRBV21-1
cdr3_aa: CVSSNGASGTWQFF
cdr3_nt: TGTGTCAGCAGCAATGGAGCTAGCGGGACGTGGCAGTTCTTC

d_call: TRBD2
j_call: TRBJ2-1
clone_size: NA
v_call: TRBV30
cdr3_aa: CAWSWASGLYNEQFF
cdr3_nt: TGTGCCTGGAGTTGGGCTAGCGGGTTGTACAATGAGCAGTTCTTC

d_call: TRBD1
j_call: TRBJ2-7
clone_size: NA
v_call: TRBV5-1
cdr3_aa: CASSRGQGISYEQYF
cdr3_nt: TGCGCCAGCAGCAGGGGACAGGGGATATCCTACGAGCAGTACTTC

d_call: NA
j_call: TRBJ1-1
clone_size: NA
v_call: TRBV5-1
cdr3_aa: CASSFHTLNTEAFF
cdr3_nt: TGCGCCAGCAGCTTCCATACGCTGAACACTGAAGCTTTCTTT

d_call: NA
j_call: TRBJ2-5
clone_size: NA
v_call: TRBV7-2
cdr3_aa: CASSPTQHQETQYF
cdr3_nt: TGTGCCAGCAGCCCGACGCAACACCAAGAGACCCAGTACTTC

d_call: NA
j_call: TRBJ2-7
clone_size: NA
v_call: TRBV5-5
cdr3_aa: CASSLEVGARFEQYF
cdr3_nt: TGTGCCAGCAGCTTGGAGGTGGGAGCCCGGTTCGAGCAGTACTTC

d_call: TRBD2
j_call: TRBJ2-7
clone_size: NA
v_call: TRBV7-8
cdr3_aa: CASSLLAGAYEQYF
cdr3_nt: TGTGCCAGCAGCTTACTAGCGGGGGCCTACGAGCAGTACTTC

d_call: NA
j_call: TRBJ2-2
clone_size: NA
v_call: TRBV21-1
cdr3_aa: CASSRTSSGTGDTGELFF
cdr3_nt: TGTGCCAGCAGCCGAACTTCTTCCGGGACAGGGGATACCGGGGAGCTGTTTTTT

d_call: NA
j_call: TRBJ2-3
clone_size: NA
v_call: TRBV28
cdr3_aa: CASSLVGIRTDTQYF
cdr3_nt: TGTGCCAGCAGTTTAGTGGGAATCCGCACAGATACGCAGTATTTT

d_call: NA
j_call: TRBJ2-2
clone_size: NA
v_call: TRBV9
cdr3_aa: CASSVERTTIRGTGELFF
cdr3_nt: TGTGCCAGCAGCGTAGAGAGGACTACAATCCGGGGCACCGGGGAGCTGTTTTTT

d_call: NA
j_call: TRBJ2-7
clone_size: NA
v_call: TRBV6-2/TRBV6-3
cdr3_aa: CASSYSIDTPHEQYF
cdr3_nt: TGTGCCAGCAGTTACTCGATCGACACCCCCCACGAGCAGTACTTC

d_call: NA
j_call: TRBJ1-2
clone_size: NA
v_call: TRBV28
cdr3_aa: CASSFQAVYGYTF
cdr3_nt: TGTGCCAGCAGTTTTCAGGCTGTCTATGGTTACACCTTC

d_call: NA
j_call: TRBJ1-2
clone_size: few
v_call: TRBV28
cdr3_aa: CASRTANYGYTF
cdr3_nt: TGTGCCAGCCGGACAGCTAACTATGGCTACACCTTC

d_call: NA
j_call: TRBJ2-2
clone_size: NA
v_call: TRBV27
cdr3_aa: CASSLYVKGTGELFF
cdr3_nt: TGTGCCAGCAGTTTATATGTTAAAGGTACCGGGGAGCTGTTTTTT

d_call: NA
j_call: TRBJ1-1
clone_size: NA
v_call: TRBV5-4
cdr3_aa: CALVGGTEAFF
cdr3_nt: TGTGCCCTTGTAGGAGGCACTGAAGCTTTCTTT

d_call: TRBD1
j_call: TRBJ1-6
clone_size: NA
v_call: TRBV16
cdr3_aa: CASSRQGIFNSPLHF
cdr3_nt: TGTGCCAGCAGTCGACAGGGAATCTTTAATTCACCCCTCCACTTT

d_call: NA
j_call: TRBJ2-7
clone_size: NA
v_call: TRBV14
cdr3_aa: CASSQAKLADYEQYF
cdr3_nt: TGTGCCAGCAGCCAAGCGAAGCTAGCTGACTACGAGCAGTACTTC

d_call: NA
j_call: TRBJ2-1
clone_size: few
v_call: TRBV10-2
cdr3_aa: CASSDVRATYNEQFF
cdr3_nt: TGCGCCAGCAGTGACGTGCGGGCCACCTACAATGAGCAGTTCTTC

d_call: TRBD2
j_call: TRBJ2-7
clone_size: NA
v_call: TRBV6-1
cdr3_aa: CASSEVGTISYEQYF
cdr3_nt: TGTGCCAGCAGTGAAGTTGGGACTATCTCCTACGAGCAGTACTTC

d_call: TRBD2
j_call: TRBJ2-3
clone_size: few
v_call: TRBV7-9
cdr3_aa: CASSFTPGLGSTDTQYF
cdr3_nt: TGTGCCAGCAGCTTTACTCCGGGACTAGGGAGCACAGATACGCAGTATTTT